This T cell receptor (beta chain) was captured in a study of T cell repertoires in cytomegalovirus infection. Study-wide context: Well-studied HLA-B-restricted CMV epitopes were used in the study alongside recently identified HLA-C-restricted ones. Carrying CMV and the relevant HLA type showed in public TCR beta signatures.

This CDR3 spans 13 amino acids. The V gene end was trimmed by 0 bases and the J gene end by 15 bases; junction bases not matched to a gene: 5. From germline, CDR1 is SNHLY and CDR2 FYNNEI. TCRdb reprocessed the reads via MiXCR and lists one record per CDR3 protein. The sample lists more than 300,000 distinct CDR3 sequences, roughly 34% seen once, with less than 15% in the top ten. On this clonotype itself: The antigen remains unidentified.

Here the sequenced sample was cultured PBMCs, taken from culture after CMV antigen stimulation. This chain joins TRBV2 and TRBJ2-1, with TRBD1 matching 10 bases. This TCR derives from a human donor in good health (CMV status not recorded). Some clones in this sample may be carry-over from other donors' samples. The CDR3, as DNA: TGTGCCAGCAGTGAAGCACTATGGGACAGGGGGTTCTTC. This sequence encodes CASSEALWDRGFF.